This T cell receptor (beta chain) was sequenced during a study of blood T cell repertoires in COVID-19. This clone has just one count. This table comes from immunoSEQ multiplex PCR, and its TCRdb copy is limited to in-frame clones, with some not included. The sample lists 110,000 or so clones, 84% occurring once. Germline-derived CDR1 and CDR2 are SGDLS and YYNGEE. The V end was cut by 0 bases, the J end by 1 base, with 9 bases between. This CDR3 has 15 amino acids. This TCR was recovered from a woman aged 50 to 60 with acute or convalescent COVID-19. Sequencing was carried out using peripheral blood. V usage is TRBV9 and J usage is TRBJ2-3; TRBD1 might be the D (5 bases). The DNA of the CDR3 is TGTGCCAGCAGCGTAGGCAGGGTGGGCACAGATACGCAGTATTTT. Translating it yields CASSVGRVGTDTQYF.